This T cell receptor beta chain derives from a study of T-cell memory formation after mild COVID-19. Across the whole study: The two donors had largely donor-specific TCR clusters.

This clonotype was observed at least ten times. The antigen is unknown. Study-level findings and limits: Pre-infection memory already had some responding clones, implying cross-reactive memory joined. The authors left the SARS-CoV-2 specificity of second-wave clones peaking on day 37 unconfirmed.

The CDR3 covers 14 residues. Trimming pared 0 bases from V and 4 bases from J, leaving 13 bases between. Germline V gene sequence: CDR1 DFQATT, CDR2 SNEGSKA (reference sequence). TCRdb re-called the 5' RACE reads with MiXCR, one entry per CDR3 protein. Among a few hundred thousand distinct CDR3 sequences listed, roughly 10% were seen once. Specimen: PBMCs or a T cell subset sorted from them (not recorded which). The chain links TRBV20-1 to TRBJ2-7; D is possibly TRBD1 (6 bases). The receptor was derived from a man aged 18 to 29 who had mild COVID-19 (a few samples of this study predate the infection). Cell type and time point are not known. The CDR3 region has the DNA TGCAGTGCTAGAGATTTTGGACAGAAATACGAGCAGTACTTC. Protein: CSARDFGQKYEQYF.